Given below is one T cell receptor (beta chain) in context. Its antigen is currently unknown. The V and J ends lost 6 bases and 8 bases, in that order; junction bases with no gene match: 20. This CDR3 has 18 residues. From germline, CDR1 is SNHLY and CDR2 FYNNEI. The sample originates from a study of cytomegalovirus exposure and HLA in healthy donors. Whole-study findings and limits: Highest at DRB1 and lowest at HLA-C, TCR association rates differed among HLA loci in a later analysis.

Researchers ran the PCR with 60 Vbeta and 13 Jbeta primers. Some clones are missing from TCRdb's copy, which holds only in-frame ones; the method was immunoSEQ multiplex PCR. The sample lists 150,000 to 200,000 clones, about three quarters occurring once. This clonotype was sampled from a woman in her thirties or forties in good health and CMV-seronegative. Sequences were obtained from PBMCs. V gene TRBV2 combines with J gene TRBJ2-1; TRBD1 matches at 9 bases. The CDR3 nucleotides read TGTGCCAGCAGCCCGGGACAGGGTATCCCACCGACTCGGGATGAGCAGTTCTTC. Protein sequence: CASSPGQGIPPTRDEQFF.